A single sample gave rise to the 31 T cell receptor beta chains below, sequenced in a study of regulatory T cells in long-lasting Graves disease. Construction of TCR beta libraries relied on iRepertoire HTBI primers and on Arm-PCR targeting CDR3 regions. TCRdb ran MiXCR on the multiplex PCR reads and lists one entry per CDR3 protein. The table records fewer than 550,000 distinct CDR3 sequences, around 15% of them present only once. The time point is: newly diagnosed GD, antithyroid drugs for less than 3 months. PBMCs were the source of the RNA used for TCR sequencing. This same sample was also part of a study on T cells in Graves' hyperthyroidism and ophthalmopathy.

Sequenced material: peripheral blood mononuclear cells (PBMCs), taken at new diagnosis, from a patient treated with antithyroid drugs. These receptor sequences come from a woman aged 35-65 years with Graves disease.

In its sample, this clonotype was seen many times. The V gene is TRBV2, the J gene TRBJ2-3; 7 bases align to TRBD2. With 7 bases clipped from V and 10 bases from J, the junction kept 5 bases outside the gene matches. The CDR3 extends over 11 amino acids. CDR1 is SNHLY, CDR2 FYNNEI, per germline. CDR3 nucleotide sequence: TGTGCCAGCACCCGGGACTACGCGCAGTATTTT. The encoded protein is CASTRDYAQYF.

This clonotype was counted once. This may arise from a read error, as a much more abundant clone is one base away. The chain has TRBV12-3 or TRBV12-4 and TRBJ1-1; D may be TRBD1 (5 bases). CDR3 length: 14 residues. The ends were cut back, 4 bases at V and 3 bases at J, with 12 bases in the middle. The CDR3 loop is CASSWGLEYTEAFF. Here the CDR3 DNA reads TGTGCCAGCAGTTGGGGACTTGAGTACACTGAAGCTTTCTTT.

The chain is built from TRBV6-1 and TRBJ1-1; D call uncertain. CDR3 size: 10 residues. Germline values: CDR1 MNHNS, CDR2 SASEGT. Between the trimmed V and J ends, which lost 6 bases and 5 bases, there was a span of 4 bases. CDR3 in amino acids: CASRVTEAFF. The CDR3 nucleotides are TGTGCCAGCAGGGTGACTGAAGCTTTCTTT.

This clonotype was seen ten or more times. The J gene is TRBJ2-1, the V gene TRBV3-1; TRBD2 matches 8 bases. V dropped 8 bases and J dropped 5; count of bases not matched to a gene: 11. This CDR3 is built from 15 residues. CDR1 and CDR2 from the germline V gene are LGHDT and YNNKEL (reference sequence). For the CDR3, the DNA is TGTGCCAGCTCCCTGGGGGCGGGGGGCAACAATGAGCAGTTCTTC. Translated: CASSLGAGGNNEQFF.

This clonotype was observed at least ten times. This chain links TRBV11-2 with TRBJ2-7; a weak D match, TRBD1 (6 bases). The CDR3 runs 13 residues. V was clipped by 7 bases and J by 3 bases, with 13 bases between them. Germline loops: CDR1 SGHAT, CDR2 FQNNGV. Written as DNA, the CDR3 is TGTGCCAGCAACACCGGGACATACTACGAGCAGTACTTC. This sequence encodes CASNTGTYYEQYF.

This clonotype has a count of ten or more. The chain recombines TRBV12-3 or TRBV12-4 with TRBJ1-6; maybe TRBD1 (6 bases). Trimming removed 6 bases from V and 8 bases from J, with 20 bases in between. The CDR3 extends over 16 amino acids. Here the CDR3 reads CASRPGQTAGDSPLHF. The DNA of the CDR3 is TGTGCCAGCAGACCGGGACAAACTGCCGGTGATTCACCCCTCCACTTT.

This clonotype was found a few times. The chain links TRBV12-3 or TRBV12-4 to TRBJ2-2; D unresolved. The CDR3 consists of 12 residues. V was shortened by 8 bases and J by 7 bases, with 11 bases between the two germline ends. The CDR3 DNA reads TGTGCCAGCTCGGCCCGGATCGGGGAGCTGTTTTTT. Translation: CASSARIGELFF.

The sample holds many counts of this clonotype. This sequence joins TRBV30 and TRBJ2-1; a possible D gene is TRBD2 (5 bases). Germline V gene sequence: CDR1 GTSNPN, CDR2 SVGIG (reference sequence). The ends were cut back, 3 bases at V and 4 bases at J, with 10 bases in the middle. The CDR3 contains 13 residues. This CDR3 is CAWSRTVYNEQFF. In DNA, the CDR3 is TGTGCCTGGAGCCGGACTGTTTACAATGAGCAGTTCTTC. The whole variable domain, remainder taken from reference TRBV30 and TRBJ2-1, is SQTIHQWPATLVQPVGSPLSLECTVEGTSNPNLYWYRQAAGRGLQLLFYSVGIGQISSEVPQNLSASRPQDRQFILSSKKLLLSDSGFYLCAWSRTVYNEQFFGPGTRLTVL.

This clonotype has just a few counts. The chain carries TRBV28 and TRBJ1-2, with D perhaps matching TRBD1 (5 bases). Deletions cut 2 bases from V and 13 bases from J, with 11 bases between. The CDR3 is made up of 11 amino acids. Looked up from germline, CDR1 is MDHEN and CDR2 is SYDVKM. Written as DNA, the CDR3 is TGTGCCAGCAGTTTAGGCAGGGACCTCACCTTC. It is translated as CASSLGRDLTF.

This clonotype was picked up many times. The CDR3, as DNA: TGTGCCAGCAGTGAACAGCCGTACTCTGGAAACACCATATATTTT. The encoded protein is CASSEQPYSGNTIYF. J is TRBJ1-3 and V is TRBV6-1; D remains ambiguous. This CDR3 has 15 amino acids. V was trimmed by 2 bases and J by 0 bases, leaving 8 bases between them. Germline V CDR1 and CDR2: MNHNS, SASEGT.

This clonotype has at least ten counts. The rearrangement links TRBV20-1 to TRBJ1-5; D gene ambiguous. V lost 2 bases to trimming and J lost 3 bases, with 11 bases between them. Germline CDR1 is DFQATT and CDR2 is SNEGSKA (reference sequence). CDR3 length equals 14 residues. CDR3 residues: CSARLYTYNQPQHF. The CDR3 region has the DNA TGCAGTGCTAGACTCTACACTTACAATCAGCCCCAGCATTTT.

This chain uses TRBV6-1 with TRBJ2-1; D unclear. The ends were cut back, 7 bases at V and 6 bases at J, with 25 bases in the middle. The germline gives CDR1 MNHNS, CDR2 SASEGT. The CDR3 is made up of 17 amino acids. The chain's CDR3 is CASIKDPVLGSPNEQFF. The CDR3 bases are TGTGCCAGCATCAAGGACCCCGTGCTGGGATCCCCCAATGAGCAGTTCTTC.

V gene TRBV20-1 combines with J gene TRBJ2-1, with 7 nucleotides matching TRBD1. Germline-derived CDR1 and CDR2 are DFQATT and SNEGSKA (reference sequence). The CDR3 length is 12 residues. Losses at the gene ends were 6 bases for V and 6 bases for J; bases not matched to a gene: 5. The CDR3 here is CSAGTALNEQFF. The CDR3 DNA reads TGCAGTGCCGGGACAGCCCTCAATGAGCAGTTCTTC.

This rearrangement joins TRBV6-2 or TRBV6-3 to TRBJ1-2, with 8 bases lining up with TRBD1. The germline CDR1 and CDR2 sequences are MNHEY and SVGEGT. CDR3 length: 12 amino acids. Germline trimming cut 4 bases from V and 8 bases from J; bases unmatched to any gene: 3. The CDR3 here is CASSWTGIGYTF. DNA of the CDR3: TGTGCCAGCAGTTGGACAGGGATAGGCTACACCTTC.

This clonotype appeared a few times. The chain combines TRBV5-1 with TRBJ1-4; D remains ambiguous. The CDR3 runs 16 residues. V lost 0 bases and J lost 5, with 14 bases in between. Germline CDR1 reads SGHRS; CDR2 reads YFSETQ. The CDR3 loop is CASSLAPQAYNEKLFF. The CDR3 bases are TGCGCCAGCAGCTTGGCCCCGCAGGCCTACAATGAAAAACTGTTTTTT.

The chain joins TRBV24-1 to TRBJ2-2; 7 bases fit TRBD2. Trimming at V came to 1 base and at J to 3 bases, leaving 7 bases not matched to a gene. CDR1 is KGHDR and CDR2 is SFDVKD in the germline V gene. This CDR3 is built from 17 residues. CDR3 coding DNA: TGTGCCACCAGTGATTTCTCGCCTAGCGGAGACACCGGGGAGCTGTTTTTT. It codes for CATSDFSPSGDTGELFF.

This clonotype was observed many times. For the CDR3, the DNA is TGTGCCAGCCTCGGAGGGCAGGGTCATCAGCCCCAGCATTTT. Encoded protein: CASLGGQGHQPQHF. This chain connects TRBV6-1 to TRBJ1-5, with D possibly being TRBD1 (5 bases). Germline values: CDR1 MNHNS, CDR2 SASEGT. Trimming took 8 bases from V and 5 from J, leaving 16 bases between them. The CDR3 consists of 14 residues.

This clonotype has at least ten counts. This chain links TRBV12-3 or TRBV12-4 with TRBJ1-5, with 10 positions matching TRBD1. This CDR3 comprises 17 residues. J gave up 4 bases and V 5 bases, and 11 bases lay outside the gene matches. CDR3 protein: CASSPSPGGQGNQPQHF. The CDR3 DNA reads TGTGCCAGCAGTCCCTCCCCCGGGGGACAGGGGAATCAGCCCCAGCATTTT.

This chain joins TRBV20-1 and TRBJ2-7; 9 nucleotides match TRBD2. Losses at the gene ends were 1 base for V and 3 bases for J; bases not matched to a gene: 7. CDR1 is DFQATT, CDR2 SNEGSKA, per germline (reference sequence). The CDR3 is 15 residues long. This CDR3 is CSARGPGTSIYEQYF. The DNA for the CDR3 is TGCAGTGCTAGAGGGCCCGGGACTAGCATCTACGAGCAGTACTTC.

The table lists this clonotype with many counts. V and J are TRBV24-1 and TRBJ1-2; TRBD1 matches at 7 bases. CDR1 is KGHDR and CDR2 is SFDVKD in the germline V gene. The CDR3 is 15 amino acids. V was pared by 4 bases and J by 1 base, with 5 bases of the junction left unmatched. The CDR3 protein is CATSDPGTDNYGYTF. The CDR3 coding sequence is TGTGCCACCAGTGACCCCGGGACAGATAACTATGGCTACACCTTC.

There are many counts of this clonotype. In DNA form, the CDR3 reads TGTGCCACCAGCTTTTCGACAGGGCCAGAGACCCAGTACTTC. Translation gives CATSFSTGPETQYF. The rearrangement uses TRBV15 and TRBJ2-5; TRBD1 agrees at 7 bases. Trimming cost V 5 bases and J 4 bases; bases outside gene matches: 7. Germline V gives CDR1 LNHNV, CDR2 YYDKDF (reference sequence). The CDR3 length is 14 residues. The full variable domain, rest sourced from reference TRBV15 and TRBJ2-5, is DAMVIQNPRYQVTQFGKPVTLSCSQTLNHNVMYWYQQKSSQAPKLLFHYYDKDFNNEADTPDNFQSRRPNTSFCFLDIRSPGLGDTAMYLCATSFSTGPETQYFGPGTRLLVL.

This clonotype was observed a few times. V gene TRBV5-1 combines with J gene TRBJ2-1; 8 nucleotides match TRBD2. Germline V lookup: CDR1 SGHRS, CDR2 YFSETQ. Unmatched junction bases numbered 2, after V lost 0 bases and J lost 3 bases. The CDR3 consists of 15 residues. The CDR3 region has the DNA TGCGCCAGCAGCTTGGGGACTAGCCACTACAATGAGCAGTTCTTC. It is translated as CASSLGTSHYNEQFF.

The rearrangement links TRBV15 to TRBJ1-1; D may be TRBD1 (6 bases). The CDR3 totals 14 residues. The V gene's germline CDR1 is LNHNV and CDR2 YYDKDF (reference sequence). The germline V and J ends were trimmed by 4 bases and 6 bases, with 15 bases remaining between them. This CDR3 reads CATSTRQVVAEAFF. The CDR3 nucleotides are TGTGCCACCAGCACCAGACAGGTCGTTGCTGAAGCTTTCTTT.

A remark on this clonotype: A read error is possible here, since a much larger clone lies one base away. The chain combines TRBV12-3 or TRBV12-4 with TRBJ1-6, with D possibly matching TRBD1 (5 bases). This CDR3 comprises 14 residues. V lost 5 bases, J lost 9 bases, and 14 bases lay in between. DNA for the CDR3: TGTGCCAGCAGTGGCCGGGGCAGGGCTTCACCCCTCCACTTT. Its translation: CASSGRGRASPLHF.

Only a few counts were recorded for this clonotype. The V gene is TRBV7-2, the J gene TRBJ1-2; no clear D gene. V was pared by 0 bases and J by 5 bases, with 16 bases between. Germline loops: CDR1 SGHTA, CDR2 FQGNSA. The CDR3 spans 16 residues. The CDR3 bases are TGTGCCAGCAGCTTAGCAGGTGGTGATGTTCCATATGGCTACACCTTC. Translated: CASSLAGGDVPYGYTF.

This clonotype was recorded at least ten times. The chain carries TRBV6-1 and TRBJ2-3; 12 bases are shared with TRBD2. Germline assignment: CDR1 MNHNS and CDR2 SASEGT. There are 15 residues in the CDR3. The V gene end was trimmed by 7 bases and the J gene end by 1 base; junction bases not matched to a gene: 3. This CDR3 reads CASTWTSGGTDTQYF. The CDR3 nucleotides are TGTGCCAGCACCTGGACTAGCGGGGGCACAGATACGCAGTATTTT.

This clonotype was observed a handful of times. V and J are TRBV12-3 or TRBV12-4 and TRBJ2-2; TRBD1 or TRBD2 may be the D gene (5 bases each). This CDR3 comprises 15 residues. V was clipped by 5 bases and J by 0 bases, with 10 bases between them. The CDR3 sequence is CASSLLGANTGELFF. The CDR3 nucleotides read TGTGCCAGCAGTCTACTGGGGGCGAACACCGGGGAGCTGTTTTTT.

This clonotype was seen only a few times. The chain links TRBV5-8 to TRBJ1-3, with a possible D match to TRBD1 (6 bases). Deletions cut 4 bases from V and 2 bases from J, with 22 bases between. CDR1 is SGHTS and CDR2 is YDEGEE in the germline V gene. CDR3 length: 18 residues. The CDR3 DNA follows: TGTGCCAGCAGCCTACTATATTACAGGGATTTGACTGGAAACACCATATATTTT. It yields the protein CASSLLYYRDLTGNTIYF. The full variable domain, rest sourced from reference TRBV5-8 and TRBJ1-3, is EAGVTQSPTHLIKTRGQQATLRCSPISGHTSVYWYQQALGLGLQFLLWYDEGEERNRGNFPPRFSGRQFPNYSSELNVNALELEDSALYLCASSLLYYRDLTGNTIYFGEGSWLTVV.

This clonotype was detected ten times or more. The chain employs TRBV3-1 and TRBJ2-1, with D possibly matching TRBD2 (6 bases). The CDR3 has 18 residues. Germline CDR1 reads LGHDT; CDR2 reads YNNKEL (reference sequence). V was cut by 0 bases and J by 3 bases, with 18 bases left in between. In DNA, the CDR3 is TGTGCCAGCAGCCAAGAAGTTGGGACTTCGCCCCTCTACAATGAGCAGTTCTTC. Protein sequence: CASSQEVGTSPLYNEQFF.

There are many counts of this clonotype. The chain links TRBV24-1 to TRBJ2-1; 10 bases line up with TRBD2. This CDR3 is built from 12 residues. CDR1 is KGHDR, CDR2 SFDVKD, per germline. Germline trimming cut 10 bases from V and 6 bases from J; bases unmatched to any gene: 2. Here the CDR3 reads CATSGGSNEQFF. CDR3 nucleotide sequence: TGTGCCACTAGCGGGGGGAGCAATGAGCAGTTCTTC.

In its sample, this clonotype was seen many times. This chain connects TRBV30 to TRBJ1-2; weak D call: TRBD1 (6 bases). Germline V gene sequence: CDR1 GTSNPN, CDR2 SVGIG (reference sequence). V was clipped by 5 bases and J by 3 bases, with 13 bases between them. CDR3 length: 13 amino acids. CDR3 sequence: CAWALGGDYGYTF. Written as DNA, the CDR3 is TGTGCCTGGGCCCTAGGGGGAGACTATGGCTACACCTTC.